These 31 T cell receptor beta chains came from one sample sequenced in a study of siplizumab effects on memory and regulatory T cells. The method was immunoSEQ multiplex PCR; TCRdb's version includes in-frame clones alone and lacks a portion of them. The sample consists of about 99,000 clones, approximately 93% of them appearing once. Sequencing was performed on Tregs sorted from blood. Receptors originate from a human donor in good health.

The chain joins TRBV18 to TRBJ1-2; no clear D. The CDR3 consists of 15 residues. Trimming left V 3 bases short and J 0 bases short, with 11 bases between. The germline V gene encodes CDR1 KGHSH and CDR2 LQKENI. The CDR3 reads CASSPREEANYGYTF. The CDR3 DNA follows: TGTGCCAGCTCACCTCGGGAGGAAGCTAACTATGGCTACACCTTC.

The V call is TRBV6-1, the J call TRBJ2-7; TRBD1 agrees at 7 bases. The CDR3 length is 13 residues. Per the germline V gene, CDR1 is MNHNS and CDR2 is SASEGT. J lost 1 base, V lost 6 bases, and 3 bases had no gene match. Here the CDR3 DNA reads TGTGCCAGCAGAAAACAGGGGTCCTACGAGCAGTACTTC. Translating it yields CASRKQGSYEQYF.

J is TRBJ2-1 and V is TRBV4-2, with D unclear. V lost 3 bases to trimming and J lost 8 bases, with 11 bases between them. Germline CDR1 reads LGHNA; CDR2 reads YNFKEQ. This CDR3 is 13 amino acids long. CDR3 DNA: TGTGCCAGCAGCCATACTGGAAGAGATGAGCAGTTCTTC. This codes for CASSHTGRDEQFF.

The CDR3: CASSLGFSYEQYF. CDR3 in DNA: TGTGCCAGCAGTCTCGGATTCTCCTACGAGCAGTACTTC. The chain carries TRBV6-5 and TRBJ2-7; D is undetermined. Germline V gene sequence: CDR1 MNHEY, CDR2 SVGAGI. The CDR3 is 13 amino acids. Between the trimmed V and J ends, which lost 5 bases and 0 bases, there was a span of 8 bases.

CDR3 nucleotides: TGCGCCAGCAGCCGAGACAGTCCGACCTACGAGCAGTACTTC. Residues: CASSRDSPTYEQYF. The J gene is TRBJ2-7, the V gene TRBV4-1, with a possible D match to TRBD1 (5 bases). Per the germline V gene, CDR1 is MGHRA and CDR2 is YSYEKL. Trimming shortened V by 4 bases and J by 2 bases, and 12 bases separated the two germline ends. CDR3 length: 14 residues.

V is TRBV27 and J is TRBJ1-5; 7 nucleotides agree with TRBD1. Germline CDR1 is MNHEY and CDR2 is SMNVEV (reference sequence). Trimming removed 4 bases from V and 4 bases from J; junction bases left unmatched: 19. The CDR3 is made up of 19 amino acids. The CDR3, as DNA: TGTGCCAGCAGTTCTCACCTCCCTTTACTCACAGGGGCGAATCAGCCCCAGCATTTT. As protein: CASSSHLPLLTGANQPQHF.

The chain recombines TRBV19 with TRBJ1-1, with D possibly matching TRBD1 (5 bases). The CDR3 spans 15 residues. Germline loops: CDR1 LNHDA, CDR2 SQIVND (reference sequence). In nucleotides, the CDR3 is TGTGCGCCTCCAACGGATCAGGGTAAGAAAACTGAAGCTTTCTTT. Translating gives CAPPTDQGKKTEAFF.

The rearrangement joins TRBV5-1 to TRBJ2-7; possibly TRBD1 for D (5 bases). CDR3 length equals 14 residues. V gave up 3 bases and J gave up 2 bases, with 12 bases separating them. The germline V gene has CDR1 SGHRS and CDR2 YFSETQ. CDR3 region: CASSSLDITYEQYF. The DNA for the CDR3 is TGCGCCAGCAGCTCCCTGGACATTACCTACGAGCAGTACTTC.

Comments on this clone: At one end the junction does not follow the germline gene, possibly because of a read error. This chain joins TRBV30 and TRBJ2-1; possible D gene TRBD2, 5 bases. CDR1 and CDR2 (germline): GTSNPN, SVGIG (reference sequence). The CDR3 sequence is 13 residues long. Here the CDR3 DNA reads TGTGCCTGGAGCCTAGCCTCCGACAATGAGCAGTTCTTC. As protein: CAWSLASDNEQFF.

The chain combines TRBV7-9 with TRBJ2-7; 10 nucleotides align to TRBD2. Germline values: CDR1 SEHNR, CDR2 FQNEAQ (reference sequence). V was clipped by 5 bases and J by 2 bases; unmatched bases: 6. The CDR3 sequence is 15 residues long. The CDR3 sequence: CASSRGTSAAYEQYF. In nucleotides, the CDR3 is TGTGCCAGCAGCCGAGGGACTAGCGCTGCCTACGAGCAGTACTTC.

The CDR3 loop reads CASSPTGRYEQYF. CDR3 bases: TGTGCCAGCAGCCCGACAGGGCGATACGAGCAGTACTTC. The gene calls are TRBV6-5 and TRBJ2-7; 7 nucleotides match TRBD1. Losses at the gene ends were 6 bases for V and 4 bases for J; bases not matched to a gene: 6. The germline V gene has CDR1 MNHEY and CDR2 SVGAGI. CDR3 length: 13 amino acids.

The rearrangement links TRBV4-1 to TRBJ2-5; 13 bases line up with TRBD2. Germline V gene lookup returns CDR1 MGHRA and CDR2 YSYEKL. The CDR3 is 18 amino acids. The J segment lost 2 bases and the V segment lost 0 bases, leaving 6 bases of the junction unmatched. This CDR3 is CASSQDKGLAGRQETQYF. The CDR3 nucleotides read TGCGCCAGCAGCCAAGATAAGGGACTAGCGGGGAGACAAGAGACCCAGTACTTC.

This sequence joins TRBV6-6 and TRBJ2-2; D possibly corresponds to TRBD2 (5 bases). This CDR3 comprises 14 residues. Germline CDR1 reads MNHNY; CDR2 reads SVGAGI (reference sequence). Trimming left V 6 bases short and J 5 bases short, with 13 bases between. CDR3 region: CASRALEGTGELFF. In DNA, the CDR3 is TGTGCCAGCAGGGCCCTCGAGGGAACCGGGGAGCTGTTTTTT.

The CDR3 region is CASSQGGAGGSGETQYF. CDR3 in DNA: TGTGCCAGCAGCCAAGGCGGAGCGGGAGGGTCAGGTGAGACCCAGTACTTC. The rearrangement joins TRBV4-2 to TRBJ2-5, with 10 bases that match TRBD2. Germline trimming cut 1 base from V and 5 bases from J; bases unmatched to any gene: 10. This CDR3 comprises 17 residues. CDR1 and CDR2 from the germline V gene are LGHNA and YNFKEQ.

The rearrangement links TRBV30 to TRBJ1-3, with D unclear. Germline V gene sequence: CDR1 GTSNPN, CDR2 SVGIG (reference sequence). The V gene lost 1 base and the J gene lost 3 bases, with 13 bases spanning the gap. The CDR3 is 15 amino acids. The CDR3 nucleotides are TGTGCCTGGAGTGGGGTGTGGAGACGTGGAAACACCATATATTTT. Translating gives CAWSGVWRRGNTIYF. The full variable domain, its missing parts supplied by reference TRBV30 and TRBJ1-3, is SQTIHQWPATLVQPVGSPLSLECTVEGTSNPNLYWYRQAAGRGLQLLFYSVGIGQISSEVPQNLSASRPQDRQFILSSKKLLLSDSGFYLCAWSGVWRRGNTIYFGEGSWLTVV.

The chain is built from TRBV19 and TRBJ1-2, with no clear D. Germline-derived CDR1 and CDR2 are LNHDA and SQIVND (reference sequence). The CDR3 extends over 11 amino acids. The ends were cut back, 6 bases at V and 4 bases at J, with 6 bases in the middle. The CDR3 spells CASRTVYGYTF. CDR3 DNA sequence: TGTGCCAGTAGGACGGTCTATGGCTACACCTTC.

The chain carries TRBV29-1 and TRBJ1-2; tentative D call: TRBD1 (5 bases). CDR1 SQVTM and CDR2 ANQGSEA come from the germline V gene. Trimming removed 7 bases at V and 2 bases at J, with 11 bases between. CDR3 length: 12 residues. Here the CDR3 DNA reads TGCAGCGGCGGGGACGAAAACTATGGCTACACCTTC. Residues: CSGGDENYGYTF.

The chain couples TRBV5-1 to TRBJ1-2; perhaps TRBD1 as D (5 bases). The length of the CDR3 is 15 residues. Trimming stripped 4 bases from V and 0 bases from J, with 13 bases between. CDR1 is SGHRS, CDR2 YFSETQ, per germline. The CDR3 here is CASSPTTEANYGYTF. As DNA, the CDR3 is TGCGCCAGCAGCCCGACGACAGAAGCTAACTATGGCTACACCTTC. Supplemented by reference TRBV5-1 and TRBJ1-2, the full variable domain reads KAGVTQTPRYLIKTRGQQVTLSCSPISGHRSVSWYQQTPGQGLQFLFEYFSETQRNKGNFPGRFSGRQFSNSRSEMNVSTLELGDSALYLCASSPTTEANYGYTFGSGTRLTVV.

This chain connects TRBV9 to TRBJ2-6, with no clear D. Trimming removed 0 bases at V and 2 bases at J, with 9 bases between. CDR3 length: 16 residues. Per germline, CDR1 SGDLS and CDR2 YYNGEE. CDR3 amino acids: CASSVAVGAGANVLTF. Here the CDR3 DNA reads TGTGCCAGCAGCGTAGCGGTGGGCGCTGGGGCCAACGTCCTGACTTTC.

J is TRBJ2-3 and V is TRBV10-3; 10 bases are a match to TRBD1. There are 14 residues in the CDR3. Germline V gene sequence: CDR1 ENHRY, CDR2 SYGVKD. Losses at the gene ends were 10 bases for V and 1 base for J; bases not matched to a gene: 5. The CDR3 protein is CATAGQGGTDTQYF. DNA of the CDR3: TGTGCCACCGCCGGACAGGGGGGCACAGATACGCAGTATTTT.

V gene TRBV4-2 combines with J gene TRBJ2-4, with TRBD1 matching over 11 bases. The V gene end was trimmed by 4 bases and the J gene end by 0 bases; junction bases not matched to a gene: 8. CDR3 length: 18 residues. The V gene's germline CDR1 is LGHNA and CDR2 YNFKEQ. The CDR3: CASSLGQGANLAKNIQYF. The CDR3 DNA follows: TGTGCCAGCAGCCTAGGACAGGGGGCTAATTTAGCCAAAAACATTCAGTACTTC.

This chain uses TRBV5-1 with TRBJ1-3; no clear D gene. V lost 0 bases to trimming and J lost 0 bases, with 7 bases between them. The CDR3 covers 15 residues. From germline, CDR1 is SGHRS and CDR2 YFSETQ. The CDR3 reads CASSLVSRSGNTIYF. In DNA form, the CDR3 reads TGCGCCAGCAGCTTGGTATCCCGCTCTGGAAACACCATATATTTT.

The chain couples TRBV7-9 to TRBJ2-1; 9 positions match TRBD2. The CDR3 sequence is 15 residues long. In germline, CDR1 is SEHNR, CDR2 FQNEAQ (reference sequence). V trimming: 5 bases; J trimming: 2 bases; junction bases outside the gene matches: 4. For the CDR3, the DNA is TGTGCCAGCAGCCAGACTAGCGGCCCCTACAATGAGCAGTTCTTC. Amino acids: CASSQTSGPYNEQFF.

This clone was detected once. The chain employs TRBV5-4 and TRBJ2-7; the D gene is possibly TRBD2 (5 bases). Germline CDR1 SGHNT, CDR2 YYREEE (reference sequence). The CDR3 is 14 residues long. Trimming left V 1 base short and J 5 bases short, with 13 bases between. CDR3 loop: CASSLIGVAHEQYF. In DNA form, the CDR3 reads TGTGCCAGCAGCTTGATCGGGGTAGCCCACGAGCAGTACTTC.

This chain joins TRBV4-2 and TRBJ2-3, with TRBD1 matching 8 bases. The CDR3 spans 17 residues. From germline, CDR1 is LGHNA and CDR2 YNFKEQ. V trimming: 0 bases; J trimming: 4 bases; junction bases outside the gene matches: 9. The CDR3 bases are TGTGCCAGCAGCCAAGACTCAGGGGGCGCTGGGGCAGATACGCAGTATTTT. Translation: CASSQDSGGAGADTQYF.

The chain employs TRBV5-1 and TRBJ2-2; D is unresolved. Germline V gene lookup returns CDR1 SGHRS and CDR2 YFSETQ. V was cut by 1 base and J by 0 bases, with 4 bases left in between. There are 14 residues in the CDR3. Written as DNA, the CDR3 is TGCGCCAGCAGCTTGCCGGCGAACACCGGGGAGCTGTTTTTT. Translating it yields CASSLPANTGELFF.

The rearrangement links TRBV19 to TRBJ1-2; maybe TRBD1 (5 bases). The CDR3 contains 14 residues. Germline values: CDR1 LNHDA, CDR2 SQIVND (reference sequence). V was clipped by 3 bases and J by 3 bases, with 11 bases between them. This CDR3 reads CASSMGGRHYGYTF. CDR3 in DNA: TGTGCCAGTAGTATGGGGGGGAGGCACTATGGCTACACCTTC. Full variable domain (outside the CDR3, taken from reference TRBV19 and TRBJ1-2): DGGITQSPKYLFRKEGQNVTLSCEQNLNHDAMYWYRQDPGQGLRLIYYSQIVNDFQKGDIAEGYSVSREKKESFPLTVTSAQKNPTAFYLCASSMGGRHYGYTFGSGTRLTVV.

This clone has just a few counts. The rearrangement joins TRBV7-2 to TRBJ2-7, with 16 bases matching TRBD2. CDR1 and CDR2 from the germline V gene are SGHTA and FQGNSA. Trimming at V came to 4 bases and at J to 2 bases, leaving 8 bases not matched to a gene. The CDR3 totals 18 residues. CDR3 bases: TGTGCCAGCAGCTCACTCTCCGGGACTAGCGGGAGGGCCTACGAGCAGTACTTC. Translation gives CASSSLSGTSGRAYEQYF.

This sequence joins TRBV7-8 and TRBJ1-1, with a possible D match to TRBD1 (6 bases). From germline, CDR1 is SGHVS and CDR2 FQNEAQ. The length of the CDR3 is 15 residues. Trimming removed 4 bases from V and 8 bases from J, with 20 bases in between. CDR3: CASSSIRPGQGEAFF. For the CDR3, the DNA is TGTGCCAGCAGCTCTATTCGGCCGGGTCAGGGGGAAGCTTTCTTT.

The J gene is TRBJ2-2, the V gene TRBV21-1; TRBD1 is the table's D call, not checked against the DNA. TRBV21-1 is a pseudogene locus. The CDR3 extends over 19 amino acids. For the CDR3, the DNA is TGTGCCAGCAGCAAAGCGCTTATGTCTGGCAGGGCCTACCCCGGGGAGCTGTTTTTT. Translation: CASSKALMSGRAYPGELFF.

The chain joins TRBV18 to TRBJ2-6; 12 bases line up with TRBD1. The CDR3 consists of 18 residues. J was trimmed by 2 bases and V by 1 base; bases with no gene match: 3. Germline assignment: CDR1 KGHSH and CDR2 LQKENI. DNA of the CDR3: TGTGCCAGCTCACCACTCCGGGACAGGGGGCCTGGGGCCAACGTCCTGACTTTC. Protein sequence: CASSPLRDRGPGANVLTF.